This T cell receptor beta chain was obtained from a study of T cells in Graves' hyperthyroidism and ophthalmopathy. This clonotype came up many times. CDR1 SGHTA and CDR2 FQGTGA come from the germline V gene. The CDR3 length is 13 residues. Trimming stripped 3 bases from V and 4 bases from J, with 9 bases between. It was RNA transcripts that yielded the amplified TCR beta CDR3 regions. Initially, a first-round RT-PCR of the TCR CDR3 employed the HTBI primer set. MiXCR, applied by TCRdb to the multiplex PCR reads, yields one record per CDR3 protein. In the table there are some 770,000 distinct CDR3 sequences, roughly 17% of which are singletons.

V and J are TRBV7-3 and TRBJ2-5; D gene ambiguous. The sample taken for sequencing was blood. The source of this sequence is a man aged 18 to 35 with Graves' hyperthyroidism. This CDR3 reads CASSLNGVETQYF. In DNA, the CDR3 is TGTGCCAGCAGCTTGAATGGGGTAGAGACCCAGTACTTC.